This T cell receptor (beta chain) came from a study of T cell responses to AZD1222 COVID-19 vaccine. Worth noting for this clone: The antigen is undetermined.

Libraries were prepared by immunoSEQ multiplex PCR; TCRdb keeps only in-frame clonotypes and omits some of them. Here the sample spans 90,000 to 100,000 clones, approximately 84% being singletons. General study results and limits: Epitopes outside B.1.351 and B.1.1.7 mutated regions reportedly drew nearly half of spike TCRs. In all cases, repertoires were sampled only after the peak T cell response.

Trimming took 1 base from V and 9 from J, leaving 7 bases between them. This CDR3 spans 11 amino acids. The sequences come from peripheral blood, collected 28 days after the second AZD1222 dose. The V call is TRBV12-3 or TRBV12-4, the J call TRBJ2-7; D not resolved. This TCR came from an adult who received the AZD1222 COVID-19 vaccine. CDR3 coding DNA: TGTGCCAGCAGTTTAGGAGGTGGGCAGTACTTC. It is translated as CASSLGGGQYF.